This entry concerns a single TCR beta chain. What it binds is not known. This sample is drawn from a study of T cells after yellow fever vaccination. TCRdb processed the 5' RACE reads anew with MiXCR; each CDR3 protein has one entry. The table has about 170,000 distinct CDR3 sequences, approximately 10% seen once; the top ten hold around 34%. Findings and limits, study-wide: The secondary response peaked faster, at day 5 versus 15, but was weaker. Clonotypes shared by both compartments, CD4 and CD8, made up a small share.

This specimen was CD8+ T cells sorted from PBMCs, taken 15 days after the yellow fever booster vaccination. This TCR was recovered from a man aged 18 to 29 who received the YFV17D yellow fever vaccine.

DNA of the CDR3: TGCGCCAGCAGCCCCTTGGCGGGACAGTCCCTCTACGAGCAGTACTTC. Amino acids: CASSPLAGQSLYEQYF. The chain has TRBV4-3 and TRBJ2-7, with a possible D match to TRBD1 (7 bases). CDR3 size: 16 residues. Germline V CDR1 and CDR2: LGHNA, YSLEER. V was clipped by 4 bases and J by 3 bases, with 19 bases between them.